Listed here are 3 T cell receptor beta chains from one sample, sequenced in a study of molecular identifiers for immune sequencing clone quantification. One entry per CDR3 protein results from TCRdb running MiXCR on the PCR reads. The sample shows 490,000 or so distinct CDR3 sequences, 20% to 25% of them seen only once. Sequencing was performed on naive CD8+ T cells from blood, with Jurkat cell RNA spiked in. Specified subset: FACS-sorted CD8+CD4-CCR7+CD45RA+ naive T cells. These TCRs come from a human donor in good health. Some libraries in this study had Jurkat cell RNA spiked in.

This clonotype was counted ten times or more. The chain couples TRBV6-2 or TRBV6-3 to TRBJ2-2; D unresolved. This CDR3 comprises 10 residues. V was trimmed by 6 bases and J by 8 bases, leaving 4 bases between them. Germline CDR1 reads MNHEY; CDR2 reads SVGEGT. CDR3 amino acids: CASSQGELFF. CDR3 coding DNA: TGTGCCAGCAGCCAGGGGGAGCTGTTTTTT.

This clonotype was found many times. The chain recombines TRBV7-9 with TRBJ2-3; a possible D gene is TRBD2 (7 bases). Per the germline V gene, CDR1 is SEHNR and CDR2 is FQNEAQ (reference sequence). V was clipped by 5 bases and J by 3 bases, with 9 bases between them. This CDR3 has 13 amino acids. DNA for the CDR3: TGTGCCAGCAGCGGGGGGGCAACAGATACGCAGTATTTT. Protein sequence: CASSGGATDTQYF.

This clonotype occurred many times. V usage is TRBV7-2 and J usage is TRBJ2-1, with D possibly being TRBD2 (6 bases). Per the germline V gene, CDR1 is SGHTA and CDR2 is FQGNSA. V was cut by 1 base and J by 7 bases, with 8 bases left in between. CDR3 length: 13 residues. Written as DNA, the CDR3 is TGTGCCAGCAGCTTAGAACTAGCAAATGAGCAGTTCTTC. Encoded protein: CASSLELANEQFF.